The present T cell receptor beta chain was sequenced within a study of long-term antiretroviral therapy in people with HIV. The immunoSEQ assay was v3.0, run at survey level. Libraries were prepared by immunoSEQ multiplex PCR; TCRdb keeps only in-frame clonotypes and omits some of them. Of roughly 24,000 clones in the sample, 85% were seen once. Study-wide results and limits: Specimen acquisition occurred between the mid-2000s and the late 2010s, potentially under older ART regimens.

CDR3 length: 16 amino acids. V gave up 5 bases and J gave up 2 bases, with 15 bases separating them. In germline, CDR1 is SNHLY, CDR2 FYNNEI. Note on this clone: Its antigen is as yet unknown.

The sample here was unsorted PBMCs, taken 1.6 years after starting antiretroviral therapy. The J gene is TRBJ2-2, the V gene TRBV2; a weak D match, TRBD1 (6 bases). This receptor was obtained from a man aged 35-49 years with HIV. CDR3 in amino acids: CASSTENRANTGELFF. CDR3 nucleotide sequence: TGTGCCAGCAGTACTGAAAACAGGGCTAACACCGGGGAGCTGTTTTTT.